This T cell receptor beta chain was found in a study of technical replicates of blood from a few donors. In germline, CDR1 is SGHTA, CDR2 FQGNSA. V lost 2 bases to trimming and J lost 7 bases; unmatched junction nucleotides: 8. CDR3 length equals 16 residues. Data came from immunoSEQ multiplex PCR; TCRdb stores just in-frame clones and leaves some out. The repertoire includes 75,000 to 85,000 clones, more than 90% of them detected once, and 0.36% sits in the top ten. Sample: T cells isolated from PBMCs. The clonotype originates from a human donor in good health. The J gene is TRBJ2-3, the V gene TRBV7-2, with 11 bases that match TRBD2. CDR3 loop: CASSLQIAGGSNTQYF. The CDR3 DNA follows: TGTGCCAGCAGCTTACAAATAGCGGGAGGGTCAAATACGCAGTATTTT.